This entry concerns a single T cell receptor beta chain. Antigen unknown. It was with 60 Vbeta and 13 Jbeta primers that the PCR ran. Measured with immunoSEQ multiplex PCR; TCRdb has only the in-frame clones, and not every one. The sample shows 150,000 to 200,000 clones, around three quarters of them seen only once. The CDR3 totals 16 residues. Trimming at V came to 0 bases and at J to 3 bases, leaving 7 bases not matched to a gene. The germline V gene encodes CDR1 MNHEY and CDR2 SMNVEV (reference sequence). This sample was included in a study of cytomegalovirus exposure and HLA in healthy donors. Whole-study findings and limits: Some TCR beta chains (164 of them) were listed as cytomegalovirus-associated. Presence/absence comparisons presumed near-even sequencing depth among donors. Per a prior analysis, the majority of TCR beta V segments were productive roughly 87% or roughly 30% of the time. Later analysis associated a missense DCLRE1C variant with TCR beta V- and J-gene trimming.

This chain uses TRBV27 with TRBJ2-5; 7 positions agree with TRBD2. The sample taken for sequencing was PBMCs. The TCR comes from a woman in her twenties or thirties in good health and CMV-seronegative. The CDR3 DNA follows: TGTGCCAGCAGTTTATCCTCTGGGGGGGAGGAAGAGACCCAGTACTTC. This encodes CASSLSSGGEEETQYF.